This entry lists 12 T cell receptor beta chains sequenced from one sample in a study of T cells in Graves' hyperthyroidism and ophthalmopathy. Researchers amplified the TCR beta CDR3 regions from RNA transcripts. The HTBI primer set drove a first-round RT-PCR of the TCR CDR3. MiXCR, run by TCRdb on the multiplex PCR reads, gives a single entry per CDR3 protein. The sample holds around 660,000 distinct CDR3 sequences, over 40% seen once. The sequenced sample was peripheral blood or thyroid tissue (not recorded which). These receptors were collected from an adult man with Graves' disease, either hyperthyroidism or ophthalmopathy (not recorded which).

The gene calls are TRBV20-1 and TRBJ2-5, with 7 bases aligning to TRBD2. The ends lost 3 bases at V and 7 bases at J; junction bases unmatched: 14. Germline CDR1 is DFQATT and CDR2 is SNEGSKA (reference sequence). The CDR3 is 15 residues long. Written as DNA, the CDR3 is TGCAGTGCTAGCAGCGGGAATGGGGTTGAATTGACCCAGTACTTC. The encoded protein is CSASSGNGVELTQYF.

The chain recombines TRBV2 with TRBJ1-2, with 9 bases that match TRBD1. Germline V gene sequence: CDR1 SNHLY, CDR2 FYNNEI. The CDR3 sequence is 13 residues long. Trimming removed 9 bases from V and 8 bases from J; junction bases left unmatched: 10. The CDR3 DNA sequence: TGTGCCAGTTTAGTGGGACAGGGTGAGGGCTACACCTTC. Translated: CASLVGQGEGYTF.

The gene calls are TRBV6-6 and TRBJ2-1; D ambiguous. The CDR3 is made up of 13 amino acids. Germline CDR1 is MNHNY and CDR2 is SVGAGI (reference sequence). V lost 2 bases, J lost 9 bases, and 11 bases lay in between. CDR3 loop: CASSYESEVEQFF. CDR3 bases: TGTGCCAGCAGTTACGAGAGCGAGGTTGAGCAGTTCTTC.

The chain links TRBV7-2 to TRBJ1-4; no definite D call. CDR3 length: 15 amino acids. V shed 5 bases and J shed 5 bases, with 15 bases lying between them. Germline-derived CDR1 and CDR2 are SGHTA and FQGNSA. CDR3 bases: TGTGCCAGCAGCCCTACCCCGGGGTTAAATGAAAAACTGTTTTTT. Residues: CASSPTPGLNEKLFF.

This clonotype occurred many times. This chain links TRBV29-1 with TRBJ1-1; D is undetermined. The CDR3 is 10 residues long. CDR1 is SQVTM and CDR2 is ANQGSEA in the germline V gene. Trimming pared 3 bases from V and 2 bases from J, leaving 1 base between. The CDR3 bases are TGCAGCGTTGACAACACTGAAGCTTTCTTT. This encodes CSVDNTEAFF.

The CDR3 region is CSVEHRVGSEAFF. CDR3 nucleotide sequence: TGCAGCGTTGAACACAGGGTGGGGAGTGAAGCTTTCTTT. The V and J genes are TRBV29-1 and TRBJ1-1, with TRBD1 as a possible D gene (6 bases). CDR1 SQVTM and CDR2 ANQGSEA come from the germline V gene. The CDR3 runs 13 residues. V lost 2 bases and J 7 bases, leaving 14 bases between the germline ends.

This chain connects TRBV15 to TRBJ1-5; no firm D call. The length of the CDR3 is 13 residues. The germline gives CDR1 LNHNV, CDR2 YYDKDF (reference sequence). V was shortened by 1 base and J by 7 bases, with 8 bases between the two germline ends. CDR3 sequence (DNA): TGTGCCACCAGCAGAGTGGCGGGGCAGCCCCAGCATTTT. It encodes CATSRVAGQPQHF.

The CDR3 here is CSARDGRGGYGYTF. The DNA for the CDR3 is TGCAGTGCTAGAGATGGGAGGGGAGGGTATGGCTACACCTTC. V usage is TRBV20-1 and J usage is TRBJ1-2, with D possibly matching TRBD1 (5 bases). This CDR3 contains 14 residues. The germline V and J ends were trimmed by 0 bases and 5 bases, with 13 bases remaining between them. CDR1 and CDR2 from the germline V gene are DFQATT and SNEGSKA (reference sequence).

The rearrangement uses TRBV20-1 and TRBJ1-1; no firm D call. V was shortened by 0 bases and J by 1 base, with 3 bases between the two germline ends. Germline V gene sequence: CDR1 DFQATT, CDR2 SNEGSKA (reference sequence). The CDR3 is made up of 12 amino acids. CDR3 in amino acids: CSAREENTEAFF. CDR3 nucleotides: TGCAGTGCTAGAGAGGAGAACACTGAAGCTTTCTTT.

This clonotype was counted many times. The rearrangement joins TRBV10-3 to TRBJ1-3; D is unclear. CDR3 size: 13 residues. Germline values: CDR1 ENHRY, CDR2 SYGVKD. V lost 10 bases, J lost 0 bases, and 10 bases lay in between. CDR3 bases: TGTGCCACCCGACCAGACTCTGGAAACACCATATATTTT. It specifies CATRPDSGNTIYF.

This clonotype was recorded once. This CDR3 fails to terminate in the conserved phenylalanine or tryptophan, so it likely reflects a read error. It is unclear where the CDR3 begins or ends on the DNA, so no DNA is shown, and the CDR3 is as TCRdb lists it. The CDR3 region is CAISGPNT. The rearrangement joins TRBV10-3 to TRBJ2-5; no DNA check was done on the table's D call, TRBD1. CDR1 and CDR2 from the germline V gene are ENHRY and SYGVKD. The CDR3 comprises 8 residues, both ends counted.

Details on this clonotype: Lacking the conserved final phenylalanine or tryptophan, this CDR3 likely reflects a read error. It is unclear where the CDR3 begins or ends on the DNA, so no DNA is shown, and the CDR3 is as TCRdb lists it. This sequence joins TRBV24-1 and TRBJ2-5; the DNA was not compared with TRBD2, the D call given in the table. The length of the CDR3 is 9 amino acids, counting both ends. Germline CDR1 and CDR2: KGHDR and SFDVKD. CDR3 protein: CATSAPRTS.